This T cell receptor (beta chain) was captured in a study of PD-L1 blockade in urothelial cancer. Whole-study context: Analyzed time points were 3 weeks (second dose) and 6 weeks after therapy began.

Using immunoSEQ multiplex PCR, the repertoire was profiled, and TCRdb retains in-frame clones only, with some absent. The sample holds about 66,000 clones, roughly 90% seen once. The germline V and J ends were trimmed by 5 bases and 4 bases, with 11 bases remaining between them. Germline V gene sequence: CDR1 MDHEN, CDR2 SYDVKM. CDR3 length: 13 amino acids. Documented time point: peripheral blood 6 weeks after treatment start. The sequencing here drew on PBMCs, taken around atezolizumab (anti-PD-L1) treatment. The sequence was obtained from a man aged 55 to 70 with urothelial cancer. The chain joins TRBV28 to TRBJ1-1; D perhaps matches TRBD1 (5 bases). CDR3 sequence: CASSVPGGTEAFF. Written as DNA, the CDR3 is TGTGCCAGCAGTGTCCCCGGGGGCACTGAAGCTTTCTTT.